This TCR beta chain was obtained from a study of CD8 T cells in ankylosing spondylitis. Study results and limitations: Peripheral blood held disease-linked clones only at relatively low frequency, and these were CD8+.

TCRdb re-derived calls from the 5' RACE reads in MiXCR, one entry per CDR3 protein. The table includes just over 300,000 distinct CDR3 sequences, around 21% detected once. On this clonotype: No antigen is known for it.

This CDR3 comprises 18 residues. Trimming took off 2 bases at V and 4 bases at J, with 20 bases between the two ends. Per the germline V gene, CDR1 is SGHDN and CDR2 is FVKESK. The V and J genes are TRBV14 and TRBJ2-2; D possibly corresponds to TRBD2 (6 bases). The sequencing sample was made of blood, either unsorted or a sorted T cell fraction (not recorded which). This TCR was recovered from a female donor with ankylosing spondylitis or in good health (not recorded which). As DNA, the CDR3 is TGTGCCAGCAGCCAACAGACGGGCGGAGGGCCAGGCACCGGGGAGCTGTTTTTT. Translated: CASSQQTGGGPGTGELFF.